A selection of T cell receptor beta chains follows, all from one sample in a study of blood T cell repertoires in COVID-19. Some clones are missing from TCRdb's copy, which holds only in-frame ones; the method was immunoSEQ multiplex PCR. The data hold hundreds of thousands of clones, with 84% observed a single time. Sequenced: PBMCs or T cells enriched from blood (not recorded which). These receptors came from a woman in her thirties or forties who had recovered from COVID-19. Each CDR3 is given with its conserved first and last residue.

v_gene,CDR3aa
TRBV30,CACHYTGAGANVLTF
TRBV6-5,CASSYSVANYGYTF
TRBV6-5,CASRQGVSGNTIYF
TRBV25-1,CASSLQGSGELFF
TRBV6-6,CASSTQGALNTQYF
TRBV9,CASNGGSEGYGYTF
TRBV11-3,CASSRSTSGRFHEQFF
TRBV5-8,CASSLRGESNQPQHF
TRBV6-5,CAGGVGTSTDTQYF
TRBV6-5,CASRHLAAGDNEQFF